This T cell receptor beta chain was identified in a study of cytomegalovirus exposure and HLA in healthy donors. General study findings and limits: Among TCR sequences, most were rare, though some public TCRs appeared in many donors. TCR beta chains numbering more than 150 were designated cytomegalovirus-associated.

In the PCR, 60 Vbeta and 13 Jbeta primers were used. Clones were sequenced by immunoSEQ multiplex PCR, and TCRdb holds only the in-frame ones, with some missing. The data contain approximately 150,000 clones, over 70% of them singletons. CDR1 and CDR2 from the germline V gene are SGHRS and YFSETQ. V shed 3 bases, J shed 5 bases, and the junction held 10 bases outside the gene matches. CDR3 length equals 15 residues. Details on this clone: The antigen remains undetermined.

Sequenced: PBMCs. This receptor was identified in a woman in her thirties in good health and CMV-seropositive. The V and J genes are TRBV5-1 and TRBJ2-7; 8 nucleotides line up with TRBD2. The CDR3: CASSSAGVVIHEQYF. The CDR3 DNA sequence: TGCGCCAGCAGCTCAGCGGGAGTGGTTATCCACGAGCAGTACTTC.